The present T cell receptor beta chain was sequenced within a study of CD8+ T cells in alopecia areata. About the study: Dosing with tofacitinib proceeded for 6 to 18 months, followed by 6 months off drug.

The sample holds a few counts of this clone. V lost 4 bases and J 7 bases, leaving 17 bases between the germline ends. The germline V gene encodes CDR1 SGHRS and CDR2 YFSETQ. CDR3 length equals 15 residues. RNA extraction was followed by reverse transcription into cDNA, which acted as the sequencing template. Using immunoSEQ multiplex PCR, the repertoire was profiled, and TCRdb retains in-frame clones only, with some absent. This table has roughly 200,000 clones, roughly 60% appearing once. Sequenced here: CD4+ T cells sorted from blood, sampled at week 0. The chain recombines TRBV5-1 with TRBJ2-2; D is possibly TRBD1 or TRBD2 (6 bases each). The receptor's source is a human donor with alopecia areata. The CDR3 reads CASSPVPGASGELFF. The DNA of the CDR3 is TGCGCCAGCAGCCCCGTTCCGGGGGCGAGCGGGGAGCTGTTTTTT.